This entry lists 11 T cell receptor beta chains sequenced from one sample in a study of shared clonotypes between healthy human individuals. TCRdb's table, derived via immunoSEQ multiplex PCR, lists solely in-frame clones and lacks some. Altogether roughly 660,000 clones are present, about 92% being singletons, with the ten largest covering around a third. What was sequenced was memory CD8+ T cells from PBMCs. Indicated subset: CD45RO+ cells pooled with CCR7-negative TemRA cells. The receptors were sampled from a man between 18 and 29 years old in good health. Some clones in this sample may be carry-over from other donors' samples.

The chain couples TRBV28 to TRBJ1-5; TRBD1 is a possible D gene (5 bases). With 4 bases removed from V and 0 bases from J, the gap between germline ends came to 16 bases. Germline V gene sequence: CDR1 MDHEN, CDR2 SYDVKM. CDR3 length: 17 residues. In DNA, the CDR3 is TGTGCCAGCAGTTCCCTAGGGGTGCGGTATAGCAATCAGCCCCAGCATTTT. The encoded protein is CASSSLGVRYSNQPQHF.

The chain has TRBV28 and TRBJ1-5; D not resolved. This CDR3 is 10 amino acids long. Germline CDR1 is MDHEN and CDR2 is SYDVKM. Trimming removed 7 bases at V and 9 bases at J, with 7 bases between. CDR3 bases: TGTGCCAGCATCCCCGGGCCCCAGCATTTT. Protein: CASIPGPQHF.

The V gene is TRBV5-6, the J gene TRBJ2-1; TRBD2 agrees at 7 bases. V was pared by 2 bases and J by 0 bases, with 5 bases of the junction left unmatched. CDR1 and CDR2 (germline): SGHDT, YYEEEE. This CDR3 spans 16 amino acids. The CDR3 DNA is TGTGCCAGCAGCTTAAGGCGGGAGTTCTCCTACAATGAGCAGTTCTTC. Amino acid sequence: CASSLRREFSYNEQFF. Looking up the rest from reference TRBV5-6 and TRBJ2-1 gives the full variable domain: DAGVTQSPTHLIKTRGQQVTLRCSPKSGHDTVSWYQQALGQGPQFIFQYYEEEERQRGNFPDRFSGHQFPNYSSELNVNALLLGDSALYLCASSLRREFSYNEQFFGPGTRLTVL.

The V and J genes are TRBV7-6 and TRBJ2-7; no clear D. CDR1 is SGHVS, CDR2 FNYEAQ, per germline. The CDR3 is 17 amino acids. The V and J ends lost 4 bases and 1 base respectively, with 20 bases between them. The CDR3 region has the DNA TGTGCCAGCAGCTCCCCATTGGTACCCGGACCATCCTACGAGCAGTACTTC. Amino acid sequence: CASSSPLVPGPSYEQYF.

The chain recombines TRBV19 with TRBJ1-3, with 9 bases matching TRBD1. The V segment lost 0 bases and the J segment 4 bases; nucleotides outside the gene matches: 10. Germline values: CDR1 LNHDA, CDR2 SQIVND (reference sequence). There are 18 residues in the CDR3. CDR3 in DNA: TGTGCCAGTAGTATAGATCTATTCCGGACAGGGGCCGGAAACACCATATATTTT. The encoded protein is CASSIDLFRTGAGNTIYF.

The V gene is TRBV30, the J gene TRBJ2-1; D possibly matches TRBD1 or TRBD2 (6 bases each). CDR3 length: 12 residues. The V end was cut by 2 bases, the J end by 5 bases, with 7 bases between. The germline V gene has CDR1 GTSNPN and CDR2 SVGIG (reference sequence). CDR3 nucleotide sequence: TGTGCCTGGAGTCGGGGGCACAATGAGCAGTTCTTC. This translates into CAWSRGHNEQFF. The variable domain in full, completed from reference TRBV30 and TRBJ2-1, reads SQTIHQWPATLVQPVGSPLSLECTVEGTSNPNLYWYRQAAGRGLQLLFYSVGIGQISSEVPQNLSASRPQDRQFILSSKKLLLSDSGFYLCAWSRGHNEQFFGPGTRLTVL.

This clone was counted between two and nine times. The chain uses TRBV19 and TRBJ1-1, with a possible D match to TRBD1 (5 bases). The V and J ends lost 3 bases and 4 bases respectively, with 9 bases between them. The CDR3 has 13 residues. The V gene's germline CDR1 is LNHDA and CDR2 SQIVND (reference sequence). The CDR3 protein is CASSIGAGTEAFF. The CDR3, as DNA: TGTGCCAGTAGTATTGGGGCAGGCACTGAAGCTTTCTTT. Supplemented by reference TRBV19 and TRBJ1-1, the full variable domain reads DGGITQSPKYLFRKEGQNVTLSCEQNLNHDAMYWYRQDPGQGLRLIYYSQIVNDFQKGDIAEGYSVSREKKESFPLTVTSAQKNPTAFYLCASSIGAGTEAFFGQGTRLTVV.

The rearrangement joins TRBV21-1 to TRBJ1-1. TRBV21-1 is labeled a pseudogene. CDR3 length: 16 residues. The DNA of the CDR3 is TGTGCCAGGTACTTGCCCACGAGGGAACTCAACACTGAAGCTTTCTTT. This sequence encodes CARYLPTRELNTEAFF.

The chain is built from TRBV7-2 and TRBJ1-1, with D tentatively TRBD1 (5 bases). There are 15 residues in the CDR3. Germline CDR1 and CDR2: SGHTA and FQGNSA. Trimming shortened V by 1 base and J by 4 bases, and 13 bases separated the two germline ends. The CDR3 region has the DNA TGTGCCAGCAGCTTAGGGATTAATGGGGGCACTGAAGCTTTCTTT. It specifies CASSLGINGGTEAFF.

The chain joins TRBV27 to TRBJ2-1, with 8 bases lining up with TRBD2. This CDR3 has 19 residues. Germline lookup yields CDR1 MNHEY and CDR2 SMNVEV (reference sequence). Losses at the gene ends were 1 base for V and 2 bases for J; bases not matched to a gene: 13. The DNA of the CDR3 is TGTGCCAGCAGTTTATTCTTTCGGGACCAACTAGCGGCCTACAATGAGCAGTTCTTC. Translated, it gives CASSLFFRDQLAAYNEQFF.

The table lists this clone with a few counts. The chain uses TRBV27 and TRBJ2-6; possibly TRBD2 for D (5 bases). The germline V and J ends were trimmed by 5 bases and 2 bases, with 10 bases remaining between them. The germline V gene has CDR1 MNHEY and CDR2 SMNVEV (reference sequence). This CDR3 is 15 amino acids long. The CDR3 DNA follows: TGTGCCAGCAGTAAAACGGGAACTGGGGCCAACGTCCTGACTTTC. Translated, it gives CASSKTGTGANVLTF.